These 20 T cell receptor beta chains originate from one sample sequenced in a study of vaccination and CD4 T cells after COVID-19 (dated by TCRdb to between 2022 and 2023). The antigens these receptors bind are not known. The sample's treatment or condition label, in plain terms: roughly ten-day PBMC culture with coronavirus spike peptide pools or control peptides (ViraFEST assay). CD4+ T cells from unexposed donors were collected before the COVID-19 pandemic (2011-2018). Library generation was performed with PCR. TCRdb names Illumina iSeq 100 as the instrument used. DNA from cultured CD4+ T cells underwent TCR sequencing with the Oncomine TCR Beta short-read assay at the Johns Hopkins FTIC core. Genomic DNA was extracted from the cultured CD4+ T cells with the QIAamp micro DNA kit. The public reads were quality trimmed at Q25 with fastp and then assembled into clones with MiXCR by TCRdb, keeping productive beta chains. For every CDR3 protein sequence, its rows merge into one entry that carries the most common genes and DNA. The sample table shows thousands of distinct CDR3 sequences, and more than 25% are seen once. The ten largest clones represent 11% of the sample.

Sequenced material: CD4+ T cells from blood, cultured in vitro. Source of these receptors: a human donor in good health.

The gene calls are TRBV20-1 and TRBJ2-7; D call uncertain. The CDR3 covers 13 residues. Trimming cost V 2 bases and J 3 bases, with 11 bases left between them. CDR1 and CDR2 from the germline V gene are DFQATT and SNEGSKA (reference sequence). CDR3 sequence reads: CSARTGSRYEQYF. The CDR3 nucleotides read TGCAGTGCTAGAACTGGAAGCCGCTACGAGCAGTACTTC.

In its sample, this clonotype was seen a few times. The chain uses TRBV28 and TRBJ1-1; D unclear. Per germline, CDR1 MDHEN and CDR2 SYDVKM. This CDR3 comprises 16 residues. V lost 5 bases, J lost 0 bases, and 16 bases lay in between. The CDR3 region has the DNA TGTGCCAGCAGTGCCAGAAGGGCCCTCATGAACACTGAAGCTTTCTTT. Amino acid sequence: CASSARRALMNTEAFF.

The DNA of the CDR3 is TGTGCCAGCAGCTTAGTTGCCAGCCACACTGAAGCTTTCTTT. Amino acid sequence: CASSLVASHTEAFF. V and J are TRBV7-2 and TRBJ1-1, with unresolved D. CDR1 is SGHTA, CDR2 FQGNSA, per germline. Trimming removed 1 base from V and 3 bases from J, with 9 bases in between. The CDR3 loop spans 14 amino acids.

This clonotype was counted a few times. This sequence joins TRBV4-3 and TRBJ1-1, with D tentatively TRBD1 (5 bases). Deletions cut 0 bases from V and 3 bases from J, with 8 bases between. The CDR3 is 14 amino acids. Germline V gene lookup returns CDR1 LGHNA and CDR2 YSLEER. The CDR3 here is CASSQDPGDTEAFF. CDR3 in DNA: TGCGCCAGCAGCCAAGATCCGGGGGACACTGAAGCTTTCTTT.

The chain joins TRBV5-4 to TRBJ2-2, with 13 bases identical to TRBD2. This CDR3 comprises 19 residues. The ends lost 4 bases at V and 4 bases at J; junction bases unmatched: 13. The V gene's germline CDR1 is SGHNT and CDR2 YYREEE (reference sequence). The CDR3 region is CASSGWTSGRAEGTGELFF. The CDR3 bases are TGTGCCAGCAGCGGGTGGACTAGCGGGAGAGCGGAAGGCACCGGGGAGCTGTTTTTT.

The chain couples TRBV7-9 to TRBJ2-3; D is uncertain. CDR1 is SEHNR, CDR2 FQNEAQ, per germline (reference sequence). Trimming left V 6 bases short and J 4 bases short, with 14 bases between. This CDR3 region has 14 residues. CDR3 coding DNA: TGTGCCAGCAGATTTACCCAGTGGGCAGATACGCAGTATTTT. The encoded protein is CASRFTQWADTQYF.

This clonotype has just a few counts. The chain combines TRBV20-1 with TRBJ1-2; tentatively, D is TRBD1 (5 bases). With 3 bases removed from V and 8 bases from J, the gap between germline ends came to 19 bases. This CDR3 comprises 14 residues. Per the germline V gene, CDR1 is DFQATT and CDR2 is SNEGSKA (reference sequence). DNA for the CDR3: TGCAGTGCTAGGAAAAAACAGGTCTCAGGGGGCTACACCTTC. Protein product: CSARKKQVSGGYTF.

In this sample, this clonotype is medium-sized. The rearrangement links TRBV10-3 to TRBJ2-7, with 9 bases matching TRBD1. The length of the CDR3 is 12 residues. Per the germline V gene, CDR1 is ENHRY and CDR2 is SYGVKD. Losses at the gene ends were 10 bases for V and 3 bases for J; bases not matched to a gene: 4. The CDR3 sequence is CATQGQGYEQYF. CDR3 nucleotides: TGTGCCACTCAGGGACAGGGCTACGAGCAGTACTTC.

The V and J genes are TRBV7-2 and TRBJ2-5; unclear D gene. CDR1 is SGHTA and CDR2 is FQGNSA in the germline V gene. This CDR3 is built from 11 residues. Between the trimmed V and J ends, which lost 3 bases and 5 bases, there was a span of 4 bases. CDR3 in DNA: TGTGCCAGCAGCTTCTCCGAGACCCAGTACTTC. Its protein is CASSFSETQYF.

This clonotype showed up just a few times. This chain joins TRBV5-1 and TRBJ1-6; D gene ambiguous. The CDR3 loop spans 13 amino acids. CDR1 is SGHRS and CDR2 is YFSETQ in the germline V gene. V was cut by 0 bases and J by 10 bases, with 8 bases left in between. CDR3 nucleotide sequence: TGCGCCAGCAGCTTGGAGCTTGGGTCACCCCTCCACTTT. Protein sequence: CASSLELGSPLHF. Together with reference TRBV5-1 and TRBJ1-6, the CDR3 gives the full variable domain: KAGVTQTPRYLIKTRGQQVTLSCSPISGHRSVSWYQQTPGQGLQFLFEYFSETQRNKGNFPGRFSGRQFSNSRSEMNVSTLELGDSALYLCASSLELGSPLHFGNGTRLTVT.

The chain carries TRBV2 and TRBJ2-7, with D possibly matching TRBD1 (5 bases). V lost 7 bases and J lost 4, with 14 bases in between. CDR1 and CDR2 from the germline V gene are SNHLY and FYNNEI. The CDR3 loop spans 13 amino acids. The CDR3 loop reads CASTGREKYEQYF. Here the CDR3 DNA reads TGTGCCAGCACCGGCAGGGAAAAGTACGAGCAGTACTTC.

This clonotype showed up just once. V and J are TRBV4-3 and TRBJ1-1; D is ambiguous. This CDR3 has 13 amino acids. Trimming left V 0 bases short and J 2 bases short, with 4 bases between. The germline CDR1 and CDR2 sequences are LGHNA and YSLEER. For the CDR3, the DNA is TGCGCCAGCAGCCAAGAATCAAACACTGAAGCTTTCTTT. Protein sequence: CASSQESNTEAFF.

This clonotype was seen more than once but under ten times. The chain has TRBV27 and TRBJ2-5; D unresolved. CDR3 length: 12 residues. Trimming took off 5 bases at V and 1 base at J, with 5 bases between the two ends. Germline loops: CDR1 MNHEY, CDR2 SMNVEV (reference sequence). For the CDR3, the DNA is TGTGCCAGCAGTCACCTCCAAGAGACCCAGTACTTC. As protein: CASSHLQETQYF.

This clonotype is labeled as medium-sized. The chain recombines TRBV6-1 with TRBJ1-6; perhaps TRBD1 as D (5 bases). The CDR3 sequence is 14 residues long. In germline, CDR1 is MNHNS, CDR2 SASEGT. V was shortened by 9 bases and J by 7 bases, with 16 bases between the two germline ends. The DNA of the CDR3 is TGTGCCAGTCGGGGGGGTGTGGAGAATTCACCCCTCCACTTT. It translates to CASRGGVENSPLHF.

This chain connects TRBV24-1 to TRBJ2-1; 9 bases agree with TRBD1. In germline, CDR1 is KGHDR, CDR2 SFDVKD. V shed 4 bases, J shed 0 bases, and the junction held 15 bases outside the gene matches. The CDR3 consists of 20 residues. CDR3 loop: CATSDTAGQGSSSSYNEQFF. CDR3 nucleotide sequence: TGTGCCACCAGTGACACCGCCGGACAGGGGTCCAGTAGCTCCTACAATGAGCAGTTCTTC.

This clonotype showed up just a few times. The V and J genes are TRBV20-1 and TRBJ2-5; D is perhaps TRBD2 (5 bases). Germline V gene lookup returns CDR1 DFQATT and CDR2 SNEGSKA (reference sequence). Trimming shortened V by 6 bases and J by 3 bases, and 14 bases separated the two germline ends. The CDR3 is 13 residues long. The DNA of the CDR3 is TGCAGTGCCATATCGGACGGGAAAGAGACCCAGTACTTC. It translates to CSAISDGKETQYF.

This clonotype is medium-sized within its sample. V gene TRBV15 combines with J gene TRBJ2-7; a possible D gene is TRBD1 (6 bases). The CDR3 contains 16 residues. Germline V lookup: CDR1 LNHNV, CDR2 YYDKDF (reference sequence). The ends were cut back, 2 bases at V and 7 bases at J, with 21 bases in the middle. The CDR3 coding sequence is TGTGCCACCAGCAGATCCCCATCTCAGGGGTCGAGGGAGCAGTACTTC. Protein: CATSRSPSQGSREQYF.

The rearrangement uses TRBV28 and TRBJ2-1, with 7 bases aligning to TRBD1. Trimming at V came to 5 bases and at J to 4 bases, leaving 5 bases not matched to a gene. This CDR3 region has 14 residues. Per the germline V gene, CDR1 is MDHEN and CDR2 is SYDVKM. CDR3 in DNA: TGTGCCAGCAGTCCTGGGACAGCTTACAATGAGCAGTTCTTC. Translated: CASSPGTAYNEQFF.

The chain employs TRBV6-1 and TRBJ2-1; D may be TRBD1 (6 bases). This CDR3 comprises 17 residues. V was pared by 6 bases and J by 2 bases, with 20 bases between. Germline-derived CDR1 and CDR2 are MNHNS and SASEGT. CDR3: CASSERPGTTTYNEQFF. The CDR3 DNA sequence: TGTGCCAGCAGCGAGCGTCCCGGGACAACAACCTACAATGAGCAGTTCTTC.

This clonotype is judged medium-sized (0.01 to 0.1%). The rearrangement uses TRBV2 and TRBJ2-5; D not resolved. Germline CDR1 reads SNHLY; CDR2 reads FYNNEI. The CDR3 has 13 amino acids. The V end lost 7 bases, the J end lost 1 base, and 10 bases lay between the germline ends. The CDR3 DNA follows: TGTGCCAGCATGTGGCGGCCCCAAGAGACCCAGTACTTC. Its translation is CASMWRPQETQYF.